This is a list of T cell receptor beta chains from one sample in a study of T cell responses to AZD1222 COVID-19 vaccine. Here immunoSEQ multiplex PCR was the method, and the copy in TCRdb shows in-frame clones only, minus some. The sample lists around 130,000 clones, roughly 88% occurring once. The material sequenced was peripheral blood, taken on day 0 of MenACWY control vaccination. These receptor sequences come from an adult in good health. CDR3s include the opening cysteine and the closing phenylalanine or tryptophan. The D gene is left open where the match is weak.

D gene: .; V gene: TRBV6-5; CDR3 protein: CASSSPRYYGYTF
D gene: TRBD1; V gene: TRBV28; CDR3 protein: CASSLPDRGPPFF
D gene: TRBD2; V gene: TRBV9; CDR3 protein: CASSVAGLEIPSSSYEQYF
D gene: TRBD1; V gene: TRBV19; CDR3 protein: CASSGDSSREQYF
D gene: .; V gene: TRBV11-1; CDR3 protein: CASSTRWGRNTEAFF
D gene: .; V gene: TRBV28; CDR3 protein: CASSYLPTENYGYTF
D gene: .; V gene: TRBV5-3; CDR3 protein: CARSPPVDSNQPQHF
D gene: TRBD2; V gene: TRBV7-9; CDR3 protein: CASSLGTSGGKNIQYF
D gene: .; V gene: TRBV30; CDR3 protein: CAWSGPAPGLDTQYF
D gene: TRBD2; V gene: TRBV7-3; CDR3 protein: CASSRGLAGYNEQFF
D gene: .; V gene: TRBV29-1; CDR3 protein: CSVVPTTTNEQYF
D gene: .; V gene: TRBV9; CDR3 protein: CASSVASGPHYGYTF
D gene: TRBD1; V gene: TRBV6-1; CDR3 protein: CASSEGQLNQPQHF
D gene: .; V gene: TRBV6-5; CDR3 protein: CASSYSYSGTAYEQYF
D gene: TRBD1; V gene: TRBV24-1; CDR3 protein: CATSDGTGVSTEAFF
D gene: .; V gene: TRBV2; CDR3 protein: CASSEAKLGISYEQYF
D gene: .; V gene: TRBV2; CDR3 protein: CATPGQEGWAREQYF
D gene: TRBD2; V gene: TRBV5-6; CDR3 protein: CASSQGLFSYEQYF
D gene: TRBD2; V gene: TRBV5-1; CDR3 protein: CASRLTSGAQETQYF
D gene: .; V gene: TRBV6-1; CDR3 protein: CASSDHRGGGQPQHF
D gene: .; V gene: TRBV5-5; CDR3 protein: CASSLGGYSNQPQHF
D gene: TRBD1; V gene: TRBV9; CDR3 protein: CASSVGTGSSYEQYF
D gene: .; V gene: TRBV10-1; CDR3 protein: CASSVSQNTEAFF
D gene: .; V gene: TRBV5-1; CDR3 protein: CASSPAGGEQFF
D gene: TRBD1; V gene: TRBV30; CDR3 protein: CAHHRGRGYTF
D gene: TRBD2; V gene: TRBV9; CDR3 protein: CASSRTSGRASAGELFF
D gene: TRBD1; V gene: TRBV28; CDR3 protein: CASSLGVTGGYEQYF
D gene: .; V gene: TRBV10-3; CDR3 protein: CAISEFVPRHKPKAFF
D gene: TRBD1; V gene: TRBV4-2; CDR3 protein: CASSRYRGSVSADSPLHF
D gene: .; V gene: TRBV7-2; CDR3 protein: CASSPYTNTQYF
D gene: .; V gene: TRBV16; CDR3 protein: CASSQDEAAYEQYF
D gene: .; V gene: TRBV5-1; CDR3 protein: CASSLGAGGAGANVLTF
D gene: TRBD1; V gene: TRBV5-3; CDR3 protein: CARSLLNGQGKTEAFF
D gene: .; V gene: TRBV28; CDR3 protein: CASSVLGGGNIQYF
D gene: TRBD1; V gene: TRBV2; CDR3 protein: CASSLRGVATEAFF
D gene: TRBD2; V gene: TRBV7-9; CDR3 protein: CASSRTSGRRDNEQFF
D gene: .; V gene: TRBV6-5; CDR3 protein: CASSYSVADNEQFF
D gene: .; V gene: TRBV9; CDR3 protein: CASSVLSSTTSDTQYF
D gene: .; V gene: TRBV27; CDR3 protein: CASSFRGLGTEAFF
D gene: .; V gene: TRBV5-4; CDR3 protein: CASSTGTASTDTQYF
D gene: TRBD2; V gene: TRBV7-6; CDR3 protein: CASSPGAGGPSYEQYF
D gene: .; V gene: TRBV5-4; CDR3 protein: CASSLRKGTGEAFF
D gene: TRBD2; V gene: TRBV19; CDR3 protein: CASSTLGTSGSYEQYF
D gene: .; V gene: TRBV7-6; CDR3 protein: CASSLSAGMVRNTIYF
D gene: .; V gene: TRBV30; CDR3 protein: CAWSVTGNEQYF
D gene: .; V gene: TRBV30; CDR3 protein: CAWRPRGHPSYEQYF
D gene: .; V gene: TRBV30; CDR3 protein: CAWSHGGAGDTQYF
D gene: TRBD1; V gene: TRBV28; CDR3 protein: CASRSGGTNYGYTF
D gene: TRBD1; V gene: TRBV11-3; CDR3 protein: CASSRMCRSGTGLGQPQHF
D gene: TRBD1; V gene: TRBV6-5; CDR3 protein: CASSRSGQGGGYTF
D gene: TRBD1; V gene: TRBV5-6; CDR3 protein: CASSATGVHTQYF
D gene: .; V gene: TRBV5-8; CDR3 protein: CASSLVGGGGYEQYF
D gene: .; V gene: TRBV5-4; CDR3 protein: CASSLGAPLAGELFF